This TCR beta chain emerged from a study of spatial heterogeneity in lung cancer. Study-level information: Each time, sequencing found more beta-chain sequences than alpha-chain sequences. Matched bulk RNA-seq yielded a T cell module score, and TCR transcript counts in tumor regions correlated strongly with that score. Study-wide findings and caveats: Intratumoral expanded alpha and beta TCR counts were found to track tumor mutation counts.

This clonotype is judged medium-sized. Its antigen is not identified. With V trimmed by 4 bases and J by 5 bases, 12 bases remained unmatched. CDR3 size: 16 residues. CDR1 and CDR2 from the germline V gene are MDHEN and SYDVKM. Described time point: sample taken at primary tumor resection. Each CDR3 protein gets one entry after TCRdb re-called the 5' RACE reads with MiXCR. This sample has 650 to 850 distinct CDR3 sequences, with roughly 26% found just once. The chain employs TRBV28 and TRBJ2-5; TRBD2 agrees at 8 bases. This clonotype originated in a male donor with early-stage non-small cell lung cancer. The source was lung tumor tissue, collected at surgery. The DNA of the CDR3 is TGTGCCAGCAGTTCACCCGGGTTAGCGGGACTGGAGACCCAGTACTTC. Protein sequence: CASSSPGLAGLETQYF.